One sample yielded the 10 T cell receptor beta chains listed below, sequenced in a study of CD8 T cells in ankylosing spondylitis. Via MiXCR, TCRdb re-called the 5' RACE reads, giving one row per CDR3 protein. The sample yields about 350,000 distinct CDR3 sequences, 20% seen once. Sequencing was carried out using blood, either unsorted or a sorted T cell fraction (not recorded which). The receptors here all came from a male donor with ankylosing spondylitis or in good health (not recorded which).

This clonotype was seen more than once but under ten times. This CDR3 is CASSPTNDYGYTF. DNA for the CDR3: TGTGCCAGCAGTCCCACGAACGACTATGGCTACACCTTC. The chain carries TRBV12-3 or TRBV12-4 and TRBJ1-2; D is undetermined. V dropped 5 bases and J dropped 3 bases, with 10 bases sitting between them. The CDR3 totals 13 residues.

This clonotype was counted only a few times. The DNA for the CDR3 is TGCGCCAGCAGCGCAACTAGCGGGGGGGACTACGAGCAGTACTTC. Translated, it gives CASSATSGGDYEQYF. The chain uses TRBV4-1 and TRBJ2-7; 13 bases fit TRBD2. Trimming took 5 bases from V and 3 from J; bases not matched to a gene: 4. Germline assignment: CDR1 MGHRA and CDR2 YSYEKL. The CDR3 is 15 residues long.

This clonotype was counted ten times or more. It is likely a read error, because the conserved phenylalanine at the end of the CDR3 is missing. CDR3 residues: CATSTGRLIDTGELFY. CDR3 bases: TGTGCCACCAGTACGGGGCGGTTAATTGACACCGGGGAGCTGTTTTAT. The rearrangement joins TRBV24-1 to TRBJ2-2; D tentatively fits TRBD1 or TRBD2 (5 bases each). This CDR3 is built from 16 residues. Germline V gene sequence: CDR1 KGHDR, CDR2 SFDVKD. V was pared by 6 bases and J by 3 bases, with 16 bases between.

The J gene is TRBJ2-7, the V gene TRBV5-1; 9 bases match TRBD1. Germline-derived CDR1 and CDR2 are SGHRS and YFSETQ. V shed 4 bases, J shed 6 bases, and the junction held 5 bases outside the gene matches. The CDR3 sequence is 13 residues long. The CDR3 loop is CASSPGQGGEQYF. CDR3 bases: TGCGCCAGCAGCCCGGGACAGGGAGGCGAGCAGTACTTC.

This clonotype was seen a handful of times. The V gene is TRBV25-1, the J gene TRBJ2-5, with D hard to call. Germline V gene sequence: CDR1 MGHDK, CDR2 SYGVNS. V lost 4 bases, J lost 2 bases, and 2 bases lay in between. The CDR3 runs 11 residues. The CDR3 is CASSGQETQYF. DNA of the CDR3: TGTGCCAGCAGTGGTCAAGAGACCCAGTACTTC.

The chain uses TRBV5-6 and TRBJ2-1; TRBD2 matches 16 bases. CDR3 length equals 19 residues. Germline V lookup: CDR1 SGHDT, CDR2 YYEEEE. V lost 0 bases and J lost 6; bases outside the gene matches: 9. CDR3 nucleotides: TGTGCCAGCAGCTTGGACCCGGGACTAGCGGGGGGGCCGAGCAATGAGCAGTTCTTC. Protein: CASSLDPGLAGGPSNEQFF.

The chain carries TRBV9 and TRBJ2-1; the match to TRBD2 covers 8 bases. J gave up 6 bases and V 0 bases, and 5 bases lay outside the gene matches. From germline, CDR1 is SGDLS and CDR2 YYNGEE. This CDR3 comprises 15 residues. CDR3 nucleotide sequence: TGTGCCAGCAGCGTAGCACGGGGGGGTCCCAATGAGCAGTTCTTC. It is translated as CASSVARGGPNEQFF. The complete variable domain, with remaining parts taken from reference TRBV9 and TRBJ2-1, reads DSGVTQTPKHLITATGQRVTLRCSPRSGDLSVYWYQQSLDQGLQFLIQYYNGEERAKGNILERFSAQQFPDLHSELNLSSLELGDSALYFCASSVARGGPNEQFFGPGTRLTVL.

This clonotype was seen a handful of times. The chain is built from TRBV25-1 and TRBJ2-1; 12 bases line up with TRBD2. J was trimmed by 2 bases and V by 2 bases; bases with no gene match: 1. Germline assignment: CDR1 MGHDK and CDR2 SYGVNS. CDR3 length equals 16 residues. The CDR3 DNA follows: TGTGCCAGCAGTGAACTAGCGGGGGGGGCCTACAATGAGCAGTTCTTC. It translates to CASSELAGGAYNEQFF.

This rearrangement joins TRBV29-1 to TRBJ2-2; 9 bases align to TRBD2. V dropped 0 bases and J dropped 1; count of bases not matched to a gene: 6. From germline, CDR1 is SQVTM and CDR2 ANQGSEA. There are 17 residues in the CDR3. Here the CDR3 DNA reads TGCAGCGTTGAAGATCTGACGCGGGGGGGGAACACCGGGGAGCTGTTTTTT. Residues: CSVEDLTRGGNTGELFF.

This clonotype was seen a few times. This chain links TRBV24-1 with TRBJ2-7; 7 bases fit TRBD1. Germline CDR1 and CDR2: KGHDR and SFDVKD. The length of the CDR3 is 15 residues. V dropped 3 bases and J dropped 4; count of bases not matched to a gene: 8. The CDR3 is CATSDPAGTEYEQYF. CDR3 in DNA: TGTGCCACCAGTGATCCAGCCGGGACAGAATACGAGCAGTACTTC.